These 32 T cell receptor beta chains originate from one sample sequenced in a study of metastatic and nonmetastatic thyroid tumors. Thyroid surgery had not been preceded by any treatment in any patient. TCRdb re-called clones via MiXCR from the PCR reads. Of about 70,000 clones in the sample, roughly 18% were seen once. Sequenced sample: blood. The source of these receptors is a female donor with papillary thyroid cancer or a benign thyroid nodule (not recorded which). Some clones in this sample may be carry-over from other donors' samples.

This clone was observed at least ten times. The chain links TRBV6-4 to TRBJ2-1; possibly TRBD2 for D (5 bases). The CDR3 covers 12 residues. CDR1 and CDR2 (germline): MRHNA, SNTAGT. V shed 8 bases and J shed 4 bases, with 9 bases lying between them. The CDR3 bases are TGTGCCAGCCGGGATGGTTACAATGAGCAGTTCTTC. Translating gives CASRDGYNEQFF.

This clone has just a few counts. The rearrangement uses TRBV10-1 and TRBJ2-1; D perhaps matches TRBD1 (6 bases). Germline V gene lookup returns CDR1 WNHNN and CDR2 SYGVQD (reference sequence). The CDR3 is made up of 14 amino acids. Trimming pared 5 bases from V and 4 bases from J, leaving 12 bases between. This CDR3 reads CASSSGTTYNEQFF. In DNA form, the CDR3 reads TGCGCCAGCAGTTCGGGGACAACTTACAATGAGCAGTTCTTC.

The chain combines TRBV12-5 with TRBJ2-2; no clear D. Trimming shortened V by 5 bases and J by 6 bases, and 10 bases separated the two germline ends. Germline V gives CDR1 LGHNT, CDR2 FRNRAP. The CDR3 loop spans 13 amino acids. The CDR3 DNA sequence: TGTGCTAGTGGTAAGAAGTCCGCCGGGGAGCTGTTTTTT. This gives the protein CASGKKSAGELFF.

Details on this clone: A much larger clone differs from this one at a single base, so this may be a read error. The genes are TRBV10-3 and TRBJ1-2; D gene ambiguous. V shed 3 bases and J shed 9 bases, with 8 bases lying between them. Germline-derived CDR1 and CDR2 are ENHRY and SYGVKD. CDR3 length: 11 amino acids. CDR3 loop: CAISDLGCYTF. In DNA, the CDR3 is TGTGCCATCAGTGATTTGGGGTGCTACACCTTC.

This clone was found many times. This chain connects TRBV4-2 to TRBJ2-1, with TRBD2 matching over 11 bases. V shed 0 bases and J 6 bases; nucleotides not matched to a gene: 4. The germline gives CDR1 LGHNA, CDR2 YNFKEQ. The CDR3 is made up of 16 amino acids. Here the CDR3 reads CASSQDTSGGPNEQFF. The CDR3, as DNA: TGTGCCAGCAGCCAAGATACTAGCGGGGGACCCAATGAGCAGTTCTTC.

This clone was observed many times. The chain carries TRBV20-1 and TRBJ2-1; tentatively, D is TRBD2 (5 bases). This CDR3 is built from 13 residues. V lost 1 base and J lost 3, with 7 bases in between. Germline CDR1 and CDR2: DFQATT and SNEGSKA (reference sequence). CDR3 protein: CSARGTGYNEQFF. CDR3 DNA: TGCAGTGCTAGAGGGACTGGCTACAATGAGCAGTTCTTC.

This clone was found many times. CDR3 sequence reads: CASGVLAELYNEQFF. CDR3 DNA sequence: TGTGCCAGCGGAGTACTAGCGGAGCTCTACAATGAGCAGTTCTTC. The V and J genes are TRBV27 and TRBJ2-1, with 8 bases fitting TRBD2. V lost 8 bases, J lost 3 bases, and 9 bases stayed unmatched. In germline, CDR1 is MNHEY, CDR2 SMNVEV (reference sequence). This CDR3 is 15 amino acids long.

This clone appeared many times. The rearrangement uses TRBV20-1 and TRBJ1-5, with 7 bases identical to TRBD1. Germline V gene data show CDR1 as DFQATT and CDR2 as SNEGSKA (reference sequence). The CDR3 has 16 residues. Losses at the gene ends were 7 bases for V and 5 bases for J; bases not matched to a gene: 17. CDR3 amino acids: CSVPPAGRQGHQPQHF. The CDR3 region has the DNA TGCAGTGTCCCACCCGCGGGCCGACAGGGACATCAGCCCCAGCATTTT.

This clone was recorded many times. The chain is built from TRBV19 and TRBJ2-7; the D is unclear. Deletions cut 7 bases from V and 4 bases from J, with 14 bases between. Germline CDR1 LNHDA, CDR2 SQIVND (reference sequence). This CDR3 has 13 residues. The chain's CDR3 is CASNPAIGYEQYF. In DNA, the CDR3 is TGTGCCAGTAACCCGGCGATAGGGTACGAGCAGTACTTC. Together with reference TRBV19 and TRBJ2-7, the CDR3 gives the full variable domain: DGGITQSPKYLFRKEGQNVTLSCEQNLNHDAMYWYRQDPGQGLRLIYYSQIVNDFQKGDIAEGYSVSREKKESFPLTVTSAQKNPTAFYLCASNPAIGYEQYFGPGTRLTVT.

V is TRBV24-1 and J is TRBJ2-6; possible D gene TRBD2, 6 bases. Germline values: CDR1 KGHDR, CDR2 SFDVKD. The CDR3 length is 19 residues. V was pared by 5 bases and J by 0 bases, with 19 bases between. The CDR3 DNA reads as TGTGCCACCAGTGCCGAAGGACTATCGCGTCCCTCTGGGGCCAACGTCCTGACTTTC. It specifies CATSAEGLSRPSGANVLTF.

This clone was detected ten times or more. V usage is TRBV4-1 and J usage is TRBJ2-5; TRBD1 matches at 7 bases. The length of the CDR3 is 15 residues. V shed 4 bases and J 5 bases; nucleotides not matched to a gene: 10. Germline assignment: CDR1 MGHRA and CDR2 YSYEKL. Here the CDR3 DNA reads TGCGCCAGCAGCCGAACCTCGACAGGGTTCGAGACCCAGTACTTC. This codes for CASSRTSTGFETQYF.

This clone was seen at least ten times. The chain couples TRBV3-1 to TRBJ2-1; possible D gene TRBD2, 6 bases. Between the trimmed V and J ends, which lost 4 bases and 7 bases, there was a span of 23 bases. CDR1 LGHDT and CDR2 YNNKEL come from the germline V gene (reference sequence). The CDR3 sequence is 17 residues long. Here the CDR3 DNA reads TGTGCCAGCAGCCCGATGTATCCGGGACTGGGAACTAATGAGCAGTTCTTC. The encoded protein is CASSPMYPGLGTNEQFF.

V is TRBV20-1 and J is TRBJ2-7; 11 nucleotides agree with TRBD2. The CDR3 has 15 amino acids. The junction had 8 bases not matched to a gene; V was cut back by 4 bases and J by 3 bases. The germline V gene has CDR1 DFQATT and CDR2 SNEGSKA (reference sequence). The CDR3 nucleotides read TGCAGTGCTATCCCTACAACTAGCGGGAGCTACGAGCAGTACTTC. Encoded protein: CSAIPTTSGSYEQYF.

This clone was counted many times. V is TRBV18 and J is TRBJ2-3; no reliable D call. The CDR3 is made up of 15 amino acids. The V end lost 2 bases, the J end lost 2 bases, and 11 bases lay between the germline ends. Germline V gene lookup returns CDR1 KGHSH and CDR2 LQKENI. This CDR3 reads CASSPDIGVTDTQYF. For the CDR3, the DNA is TGTGCCAGCTCACCAGATATAGGAGTCACAGATACGCAGTATTTT.

This clone appeared many times. The V call is TRBV6-5, the J call TRBJ2-5, with TRBD1 identical over 8 bases. Trimming cost V 1 base and J 5 bases; bases outside gene matches: 9. CDR1 and CDR2 from the germline V gene are MNHEY and SVGAGI. The CDR3 runs to 16 residues. The CDR3 DNA is TGTGCCAGCAGTTACTTGTCCAGGGGGCGTCGGGAGACCCAGTACTTC. As protein: CASSYLSRGRRETQYF.

V and J are TRBV20-1 and TRBJ1-1; 8 positions match TRBD1. The germline CDR1 and CDR2 sequences are DFQATT and SNEGSKA (reference sequence). V gave up 2 bases and J gave up 1 base; unmatched junction bases: 6. The CDR3 extends over 15 amino acids. CDR3 bases: TGCAGTGCTAGAATTTGGGACAGGCCGAACACTGAAGCTTTCTTT. It translates to CSARIWDRPNTEAFF.

The chain employs TRBV20-1 and TRBJ2-1, with TRBD2 as a possible D gene (6 bases). The CDR3 loop spans 14 amino acids. The germline gives CDR1 DFQATT, CDR2 SNEGSKA (reference sequence). V was trimmed by 6 bases and J by 1 base, leaving 13 bases between them. CDR3 region: CSATPTRSYNEQFF. As DNA, the CDR3 is TGCAGTGCGACCCCGACTAGGTCCTACAATGAGCAGTTCTTC.

This clone has ten or more counts. The chain recombines TRBV30 with TRBJ1-1, with D perhaps matching TRBD1 (6 bases). The V gene lost 2 bases and the J gene lost 8 bases, with 15 bases spanning the gap. Per the germline V gene, CDR1 is GTSNPN and CDR2 is SVGIG (reference sequence). The CDR3 is 13 residues long. As DNA, the CDR3 is TGTGCCTGGAGTCTCGGGGGGGGCCCGGAAGCTTTCTTT. This encodes CAWSLGGGPEAFF. The full variable domain, rest sourced from reference TRBV30 and TRBJ1-1, is SQTIHQWPATLVQPVGSPLSLECTVEGTSNPNLYWYRQAAGRGLQLLFYSVGIGQISSEVPQNLSASRPQDRQFILSSKKLLLSDSGFYLCAWSLGGGPEAFFGQGTRLTVV.

This clone appeared a few times. This sequence joins TRBV6-5 and TRBJ1-2; TRBD1 matches at 7 bases. The V gene end was trimmed by 4 bases and the J gene end by 2 bases; junction bases not matched to a gene: 4. Germline values: CDR1 MNHEY, CDR2 SVGAGI. This CDR3 has 14 amino acids. The CDR3 DNA is TGTGCCAGCAGTTTCCGGACAGGAAACTATGGCTACACCTTC. Translation gives CASSFRTGNYGYTF.

This clone was detected many times. The genes are TRBV10-3 and TRBJ2-1; 8 positions agree with TRBD2. V trimming: 9 bases; J trimming: 6 bases; junction bases outside the gene matches: 10. This CDR3 has 14 residues. Germline V gene sequence: CDR1 ENHRY, CDR2 SYGVKD. CDR3 nucleotides: TGTGCCATTCGGACGGGGGGGCGGACCAATGAGCAGTTCTTC. This encodes CAIRTGGRTNEQFF.

In its sample, this clone was seen many times. The V gene is TRBV20-1, the J gene TRBJ1-1; the D gene is possibly TRBD1 (6 bases). This CDR3 is built from 13 residues. The V end lost 4 bases, the J end lost 6 bases, and 15 bases lay between the germline ends. Per germline, CDR1 DFQATT and CDR2 SNEGSKA (reference sequence). CDR3 DNA sequence: TGCAGTGCTAACCAGGGACACTTCTCTGAAGCTTTCTTT. It is translated as CSANQGHFSEAFF.

This clone has ten or more counts. The chain carries TRBV30 and TRBJ2-1; D may be TRBD1 (7 bases). V was trimmed by 2 bases and J by 6 bases, leaving 14 bases between them. The CDR3 has 14 amino acids. Looked up from germline, CDR1 is GTSNPN and CDR2 is SVGIG (reference sequence). The DNA of the CDR3 is TGTGCCTGGAGTTGGGGGGCAGGGGGCAATGAGCAGTTCTTC. Encoded protein: CAWSWGAGGNEQFF.

This clone was seen many times. The rearrangement uses TRBV2 and TRBJ2-7, with a possible D match to TRBD2 (6 bases). Trimming took 7 bases from V and 3 from J, leaving 16 bases between them. From germline, CDR1 is SNHLY and CDR2 FYNNEI. The CDR3 runs 14 residues. For the CDR3, the DNA is TGTGCCAGCAAAACTAGCAGTCTCAACTACGAGCAGTACTTC. This translates into CASKTSSLNYEQYF.

The table lists this clone with many counts. The chain employs TRBV10-2 and TRBJ2-3, with 7 bases aligning to TRBD1. Germline lookup yields CDR1 WSHSY and CDR2 SAAADI. The length of the CDR3 is 16 residues. The junction had 6 bases not matched to a gene; V was cut back by 3 bases and J by 0 bases. CDR3 in amino acids: CASSDPGGPSTDTQYF. The CDR3 DNA follows: TGCGCCAGCAGTGACCCAGGGGGTCCTAGCACAGATACGCAGTATTTT.

This clone was counted between two and nine times. The CDR3 DNA is TGTGCCAGTAGTCGCTTCAGAGGGACAGGGGGCGCAACTAATGAAAAACTGTTTTTT. As protein: CASSRFRGTGGATNEKLFF. V and J are TRBV19 and TRBJ1-4, with 12 bases aligning to TRBD1. The CDR3 runs 19 residues. V trimming: 5 bases; J trimming: 0 bases; junction bases outside the gene matches: 10. The germline V gene has CDR1 LNHDA and CDR2 SQIVND (reference sequence).

DNA for the CDR3: TGCAGTGCTAGAGGGGCTAGCGGGAGGCAGCGCTACGAGCAGTACTTC. Translation gives CSARGASGRQRYEQYF. The chain couples TRBV20-1 to TRBJ2-7; 11 bases line up with TRBD2. The CDR3 covers 16 residues. Germline V gene sequence: CDR1 DFQATT, CDR2 SNEGSKA (reference sequence). V lost 1 base, J lost 3 bases, and 8 bases stayed unmatched.

The chain links TRBV11-2 to TRBJ2-7; D unclear. The germline V and J ends were trimmed by 3 bases and 6 bases, with 18 bases remaining between them. CDR3 length equals 15 residues. Germline V gene sequence: CDR1 SGHAT, CDR2 FQNNGV. CDR3 residues: CASSFGLGSFSEQYF. DNA for the CDR3: TGTGCCAGCAGCTTCGGCCTAGGTTCCTTCTCCGAGCAGTACTTC.

The genes are TRBV30 and TRBJ1-2; D uncertain. The CDR3 is made up of 13 amino acids. The V gene lost 1 base and the J gene lost 4 bases, with 10 bases spanning the gap. Germline values: CDR1 GTSNPN, CDR2 SVGIG (reference sequence). The CDR3 nucleotides are TGTGCCTGGAGTGGGCAGGCGATCTATGGCTACACCTTC. It is translated as CAWSGQAIYGYTF.

This clone has ten or more counts. The chain links TRBV11-3 to TRBJ1-1; D is undetermined. The CDR3 extends over 13 amino acids. The V gene lost 2 bases and the J gene lost 4 bases, with 8 bases spanning the gap. Germline-derived CDR1 and CDR2 are SGHNT and YENEEA. As DNA, the CDR3 is TGTGCCAGCAGCTTAAAGGAACGCACTGAAGCTTTCTTT. Amino acids: CASSLKERTEAFF.

The table lists this clone with many counts. This sequence joins TRBV6-5 and TRBJ1-1, with a weak D call TRBD1 (5 bases). This CDR3 is built from 17 residues. The V end lost 1 base, the J end lost 0 bases, and 15 bases lay between the germline ends. The germline V gene has CDR1 MNHEY and CDR2 SVGAGI. The CDR3: CASSYFGGAGMNTEAFF. DNA for the CDR3: TGTGCCAGCAGTTACTTTGGAGGGGCCGGTATGAACACTGAAGCTTTCTTT.

This clone was counted ten times or more. V and J are TRBV6-1 and TRBJ1-3, with 9 bases identical to TRBD1. From germline, CDR1 is MNHNS and CDR2 SASEGT. V lost 5 bases to trimming and J lost 0 bases; unmatched junction nucleotides: 5. The CDR3 sequence is 16 residues long. Here the CDR3 DNA reads TGTGCCAGCAGTTCCGGGACAGGGACCTCTGGAAACACCATATATTTT. It codes for CASSSGTGTSGNTIYF.

This clone has ten or more counts. V and J are TRBV5-1 and TRBJ2-7, with 10 bases aligning to TRBD1. The germline CDR1 and CDR2 sequences are SGHRS and YFSETQ. Trimming removed 0 bases from V and 0 bases from J; junction bases left unmatched: 12. This CDR3 is built from 19 residues. CDR3 DNA sequence: TGCGCCAGCAGCTTGGAGAGGGACAGGGGCTCACCAAGCTCCTACGAGCAGTACTTC. Its protein is CASSLERDRGSPSSYEQYF.